This T cell receptor beta chain emerged from a study of cytomegalovirus exposure and HLA in healthy donors. V was pared by 0 bases and J by 9 bases, with 19 bases between. The CDR3 has 15 residues. Germline assignment: CDR1 GTSNPN and CDR2 SVGIG (reference sequence). Vbeta (60) and Jbeta (13) primers were used in the PCR. Some clones are missing from TCRdb's copy, which holds only in-frame ones; the method was immunoSEQ multiplex PCR. The sample contains over 130,000 clones, roughly four fifths of which appear only once. Remarks on this clone: Its antigen remains unknown.

Study-wide points: The study designated 150 to 200 TCR beta chains cytomegalovirus-associated.

The clonotype comes from a man younger than 45 in good health and CMV-seropositive. The sequenced sample was PBMCs. This chain uses TRBV30 with TRBJ2-3, with D possibly matching TRBD2 (6 bases). The CDR3 loop is CAWSVAGPSLSTQYF. CDR3 bases: TGTGCCTGGAGTGTAGCGGGTCCCTCGTTAAGCACGCAGTATTTT.